This T cell receptor (beta chain) was retrieved from a study of blood T cells in healthy people across ages. Primed by a sample-barcoded 5' primer and a J-beta primer mix, a second PCR proceeded for 7 to 11 cycles. Each CDR3 protein gets one entry after TCRdb re-called the 5' RACE reads with MiXCR. The sample holds roughly 2 million distinct CDR3 sequences, about 49% seen once. In the case of this clonotype: Its specificity is unknown.

Study results and limitations: Diversity was estimated from one million T cells, and these estimates were considered underestimates.

V was cut by 5 bases and J by 10 bases, with 12 bases left in between. CDR3 size: 13 residues. The germline CDR1 and CDR2 sequences are MDHEN and SYDVKM. Staff drew ten milliliters of peripheral blood from each donor. No fewer than 5 micrograms of total RNA were isolated from every sample. Sequenced: blood. The chain joins TRBV28 to TRBJ1-6; D not certain. This TCR derives from a woman aged 40 to 49 in good health. The CDR3 DNA reads as TGTGCCAGCAGTGACATAATAGGCTCACCCCTCCACTTT. This encodes CASSDIIGSPLHF.